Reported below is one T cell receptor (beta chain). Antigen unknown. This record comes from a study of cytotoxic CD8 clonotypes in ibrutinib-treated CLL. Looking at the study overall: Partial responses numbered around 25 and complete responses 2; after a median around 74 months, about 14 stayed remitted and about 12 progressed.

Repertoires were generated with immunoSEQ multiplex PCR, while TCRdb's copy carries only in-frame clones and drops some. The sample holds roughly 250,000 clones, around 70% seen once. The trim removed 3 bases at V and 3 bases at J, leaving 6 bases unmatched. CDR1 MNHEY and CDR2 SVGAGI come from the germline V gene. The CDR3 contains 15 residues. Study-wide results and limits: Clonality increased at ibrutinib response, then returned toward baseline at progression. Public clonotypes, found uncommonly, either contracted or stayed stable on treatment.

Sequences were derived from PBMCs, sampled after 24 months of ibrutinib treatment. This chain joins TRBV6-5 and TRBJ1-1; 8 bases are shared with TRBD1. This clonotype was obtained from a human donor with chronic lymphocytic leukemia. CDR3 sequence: CASSYQGALHTEAFF. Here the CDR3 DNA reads TGTGCCAGCAGTTATCAGGGGGCGCTTCACACTGAAGCTTTCTTT.